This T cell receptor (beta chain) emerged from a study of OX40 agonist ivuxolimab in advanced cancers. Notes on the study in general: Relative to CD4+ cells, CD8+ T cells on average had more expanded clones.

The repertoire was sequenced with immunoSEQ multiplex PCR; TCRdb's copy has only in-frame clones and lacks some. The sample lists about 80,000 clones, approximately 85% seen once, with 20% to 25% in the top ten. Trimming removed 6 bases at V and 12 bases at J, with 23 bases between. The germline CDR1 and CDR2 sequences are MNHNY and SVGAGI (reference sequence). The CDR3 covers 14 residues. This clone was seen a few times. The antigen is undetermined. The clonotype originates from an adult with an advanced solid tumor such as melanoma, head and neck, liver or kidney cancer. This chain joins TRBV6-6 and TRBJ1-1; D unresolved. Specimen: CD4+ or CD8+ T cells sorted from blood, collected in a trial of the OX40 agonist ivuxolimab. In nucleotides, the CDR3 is TGTGCCAGCAGCCCCGAATTCAGGCATCCCGTGACTTTCTTT. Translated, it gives CASSPEFRHPVTFF.